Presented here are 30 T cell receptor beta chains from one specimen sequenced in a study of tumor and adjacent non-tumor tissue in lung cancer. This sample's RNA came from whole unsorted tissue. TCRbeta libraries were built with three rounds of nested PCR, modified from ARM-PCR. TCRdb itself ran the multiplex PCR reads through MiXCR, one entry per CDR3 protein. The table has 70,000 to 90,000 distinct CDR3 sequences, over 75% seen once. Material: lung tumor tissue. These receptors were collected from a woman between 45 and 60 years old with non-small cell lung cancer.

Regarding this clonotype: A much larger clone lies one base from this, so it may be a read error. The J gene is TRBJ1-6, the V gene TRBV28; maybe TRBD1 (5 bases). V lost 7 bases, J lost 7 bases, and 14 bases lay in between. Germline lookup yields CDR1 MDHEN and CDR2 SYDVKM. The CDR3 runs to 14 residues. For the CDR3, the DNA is TGTGCCAGCAAGTCAGGGACGGTGAATTCACCCCTCCACTTT. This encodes CASKSGTVNSPLHF.

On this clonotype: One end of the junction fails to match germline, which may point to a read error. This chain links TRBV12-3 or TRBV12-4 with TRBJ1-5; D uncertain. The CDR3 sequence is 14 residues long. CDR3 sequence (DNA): TGTGCCAGCAGTATAGGAGGCAGCACTCAGCCCCAGCATTTT. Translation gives CASSIGGSTQPQHF.

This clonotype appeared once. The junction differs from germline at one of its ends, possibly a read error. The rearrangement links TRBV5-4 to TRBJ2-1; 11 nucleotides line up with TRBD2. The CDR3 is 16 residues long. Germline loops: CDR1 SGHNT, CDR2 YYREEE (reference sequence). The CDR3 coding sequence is TGTGCCAGCAGCAAGGGGACTAGCGGCTCCTACGATGATCAGTTCTTC. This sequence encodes CASSKGTSGSYDDQFF.

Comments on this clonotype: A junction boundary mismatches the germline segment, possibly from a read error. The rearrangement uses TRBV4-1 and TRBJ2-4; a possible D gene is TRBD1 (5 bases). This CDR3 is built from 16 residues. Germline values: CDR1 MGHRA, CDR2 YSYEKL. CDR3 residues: CASNQEGAVAKNIQYF. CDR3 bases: TGCGCCAGCAACCAAGAAGGGGCTGTAGCCAAAAACATTCAGTATTTC.

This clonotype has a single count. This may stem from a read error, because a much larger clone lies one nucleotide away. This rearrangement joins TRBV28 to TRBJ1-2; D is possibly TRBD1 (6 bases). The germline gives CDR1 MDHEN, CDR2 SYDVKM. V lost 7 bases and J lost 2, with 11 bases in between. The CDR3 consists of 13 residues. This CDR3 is CASTYRENYGYTF. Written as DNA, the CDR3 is TGTGCCAGCACTTACAGGGAAAACTATGGCTACACCTTC.

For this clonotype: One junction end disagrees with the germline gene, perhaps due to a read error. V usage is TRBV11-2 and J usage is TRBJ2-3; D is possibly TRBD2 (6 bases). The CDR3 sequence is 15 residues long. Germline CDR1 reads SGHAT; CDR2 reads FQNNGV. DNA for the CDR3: TGTGCCAGCAGCTCAGGTGGGAGGTCCCCAGATACACAGTATTTT. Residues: CASSSGGRSPDTQYF.

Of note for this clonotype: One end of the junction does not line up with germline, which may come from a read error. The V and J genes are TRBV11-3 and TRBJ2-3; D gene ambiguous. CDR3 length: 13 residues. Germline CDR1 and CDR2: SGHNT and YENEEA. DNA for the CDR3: TGTGTCAGAAGCTTAACCGGCACAGATACGCGGTATTTT. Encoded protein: CVRSLTGTDTRYF.

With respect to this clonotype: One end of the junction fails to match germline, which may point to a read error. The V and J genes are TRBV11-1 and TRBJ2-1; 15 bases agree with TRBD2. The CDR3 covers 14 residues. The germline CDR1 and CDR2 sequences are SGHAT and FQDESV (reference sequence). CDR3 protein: CASGSGLAGGLQLF. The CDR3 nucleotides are TGTGCAAGCGGCTCAGGACTAGCGGGAGGGTTGCAGCTCTTC.

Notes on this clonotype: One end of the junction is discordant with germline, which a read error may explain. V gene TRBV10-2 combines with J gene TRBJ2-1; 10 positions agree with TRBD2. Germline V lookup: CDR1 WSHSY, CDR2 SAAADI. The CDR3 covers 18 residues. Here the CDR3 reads CASSGFRDGLADGDKQFF. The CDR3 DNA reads TGCGCGAGCAGTGGGTTCCGGGACGGACTAGCGGATGGGGATAAGCAGTTCTTC.

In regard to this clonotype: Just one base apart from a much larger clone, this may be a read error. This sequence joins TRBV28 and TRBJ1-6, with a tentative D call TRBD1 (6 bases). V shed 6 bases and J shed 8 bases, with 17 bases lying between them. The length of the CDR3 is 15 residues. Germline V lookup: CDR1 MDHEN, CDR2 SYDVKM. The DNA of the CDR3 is TGTGCCAGCAGACTATCACAGGGTAGCTATTCACCCCTCCACTTT. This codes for CASRLSQGSYSPLHF.

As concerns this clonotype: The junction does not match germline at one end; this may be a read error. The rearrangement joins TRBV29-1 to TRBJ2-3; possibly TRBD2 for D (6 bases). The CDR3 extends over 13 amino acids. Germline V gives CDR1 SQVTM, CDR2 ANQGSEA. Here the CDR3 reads CSVVSRRGGTRYF. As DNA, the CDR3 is TGCAGCGTGGTCAGCAGGAGAGGAGGGACGCGGTATTTT.

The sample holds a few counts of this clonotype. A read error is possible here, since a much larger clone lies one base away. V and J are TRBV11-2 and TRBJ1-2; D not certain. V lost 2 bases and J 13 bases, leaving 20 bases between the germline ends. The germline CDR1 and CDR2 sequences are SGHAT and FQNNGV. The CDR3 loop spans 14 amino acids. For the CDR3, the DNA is TGTGCCAGCAGCTTACTTAGCGGCGGGGATTCAACCACCTTC. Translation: CASSLLSGGDSTTF.

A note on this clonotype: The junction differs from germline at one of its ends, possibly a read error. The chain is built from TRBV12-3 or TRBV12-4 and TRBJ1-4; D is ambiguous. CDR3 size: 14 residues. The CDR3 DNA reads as TGTGTCAGCAGCCCCGACATTCCCTTGGAAAAACTGTTTTTT. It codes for CVSSPDIPLEKLFF.

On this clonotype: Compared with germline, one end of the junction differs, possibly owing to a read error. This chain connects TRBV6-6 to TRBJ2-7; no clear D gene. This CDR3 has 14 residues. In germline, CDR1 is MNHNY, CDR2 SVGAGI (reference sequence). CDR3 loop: CTSSYSEEADEQYF. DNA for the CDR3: TGTACCAGCAGTTACTCCGAAGAGGCGGACGAGCAATACTTC.

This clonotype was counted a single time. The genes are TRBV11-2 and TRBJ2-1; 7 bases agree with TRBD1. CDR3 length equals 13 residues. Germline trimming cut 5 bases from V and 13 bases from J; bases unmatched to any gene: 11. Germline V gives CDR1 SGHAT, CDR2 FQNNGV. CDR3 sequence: CASSPTGEETQFF. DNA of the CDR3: TGTGCCAGCAGCCCTACAGGGGAAGAGACTCAGTTCTTC.

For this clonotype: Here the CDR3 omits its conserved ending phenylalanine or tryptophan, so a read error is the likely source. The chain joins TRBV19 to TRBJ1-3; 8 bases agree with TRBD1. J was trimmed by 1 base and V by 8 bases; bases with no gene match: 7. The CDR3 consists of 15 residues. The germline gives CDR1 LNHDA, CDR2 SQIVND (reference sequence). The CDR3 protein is CASWKTGVSGNTIYY. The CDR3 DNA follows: TGTGCCAGTTGGAAGACAGGGGTATCTGGAAACACCATATATTAT.

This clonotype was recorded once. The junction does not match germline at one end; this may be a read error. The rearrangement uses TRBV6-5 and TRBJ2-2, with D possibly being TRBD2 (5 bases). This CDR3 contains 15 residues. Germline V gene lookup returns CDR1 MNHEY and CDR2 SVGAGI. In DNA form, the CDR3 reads TGTGCCAGCAGTCAGTCTCCGTTTATCACCGGGAAGCTGTTTTTT. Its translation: CASSQSPFITGKLFF.

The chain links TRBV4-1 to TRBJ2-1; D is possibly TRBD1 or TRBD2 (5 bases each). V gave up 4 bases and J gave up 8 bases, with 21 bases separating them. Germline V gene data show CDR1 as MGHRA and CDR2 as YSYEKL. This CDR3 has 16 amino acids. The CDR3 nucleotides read TGCGCCAGCAGCCTAGGGACGCATTGGTCAAGCGATGAGCAGTTCTTC. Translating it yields CASSLGTHWSSDEQFF.

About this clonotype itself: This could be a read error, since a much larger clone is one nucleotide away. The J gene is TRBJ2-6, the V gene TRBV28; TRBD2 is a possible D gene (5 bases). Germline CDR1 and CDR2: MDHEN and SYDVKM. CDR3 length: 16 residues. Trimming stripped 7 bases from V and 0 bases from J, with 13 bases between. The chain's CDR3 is CASILSEGSGANVLTF. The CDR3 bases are TGTGCCAGCATTCTTAGCGAAGGCTCTGGGGCCAACGTCCTGACTTTC. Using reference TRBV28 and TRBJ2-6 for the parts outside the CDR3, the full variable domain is DVKVTQSSRYLVKRTGEKVFLECVQDMDHENMFWYRQDPGLGLRLIYFSYDVKMKEKGDIPEGYSVSREKKERFSLILESASTNQTSMYLCASILSEGSGANVLTFGAGSRLTVL.

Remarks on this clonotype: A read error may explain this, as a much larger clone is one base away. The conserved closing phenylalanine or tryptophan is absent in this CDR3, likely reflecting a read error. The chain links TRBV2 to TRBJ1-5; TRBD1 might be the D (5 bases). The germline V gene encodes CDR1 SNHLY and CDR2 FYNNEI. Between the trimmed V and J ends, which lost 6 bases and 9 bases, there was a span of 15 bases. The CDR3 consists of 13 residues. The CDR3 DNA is TGTGCCAGCAGAACTCCTGGGGGGAGGCCCCAGCATATT. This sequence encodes CASRTPGGRPQHI.

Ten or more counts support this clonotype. The CDR3 DNA reads as TGTGCCAGCAGTTACTCGGGGCTAGTAACAGATACGCAGTATTTT. It codes for CASSYSGLVTDTQYF. The rearrangement uses TRBV6-6 and TRBJ2-3, with D maybe TRBD1 (5 bases). There are 15 residues in the CDR3. Germline-derived CDR1 and CDR2 are MNHNY and SVGAGI (reference sequence). The V end was cut by 0 bases, the J end by 3 bases, with 10 bases between.

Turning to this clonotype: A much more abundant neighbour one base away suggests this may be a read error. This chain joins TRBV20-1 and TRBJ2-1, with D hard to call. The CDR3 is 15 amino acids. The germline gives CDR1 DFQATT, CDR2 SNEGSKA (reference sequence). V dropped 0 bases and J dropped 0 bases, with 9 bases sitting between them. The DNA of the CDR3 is TGCAGTGCTAGAGATCTTGAATGCTCCTACAATGAGCAGTTCTTC. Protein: CSARDLECSYNEQFF.

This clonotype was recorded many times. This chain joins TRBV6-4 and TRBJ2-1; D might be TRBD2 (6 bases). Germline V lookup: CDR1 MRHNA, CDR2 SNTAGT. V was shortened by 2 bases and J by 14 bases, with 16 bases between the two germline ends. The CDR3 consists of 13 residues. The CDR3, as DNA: TGTGCCAGCAGTGACCTCTCCCGGGGGAGGAAGTTCTTC. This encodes CASSDLSRGRKFF.

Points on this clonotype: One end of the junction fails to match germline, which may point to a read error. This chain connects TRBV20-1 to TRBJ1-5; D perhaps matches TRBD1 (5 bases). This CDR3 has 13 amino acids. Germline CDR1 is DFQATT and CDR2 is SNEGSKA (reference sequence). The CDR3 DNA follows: TGCAGTGCTGGAAGGGGTTACAATCGGCCCCAGCATTTT. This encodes CSAGRGYNRPQHF.

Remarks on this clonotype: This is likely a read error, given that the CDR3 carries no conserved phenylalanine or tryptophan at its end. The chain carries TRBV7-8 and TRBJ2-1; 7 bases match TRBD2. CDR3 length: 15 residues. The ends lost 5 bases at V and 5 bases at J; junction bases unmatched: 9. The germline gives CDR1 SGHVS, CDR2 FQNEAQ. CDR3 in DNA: TGTGCCAGCAGCATACGACTAGCCGGGCACAATGAGCAGTTCGTC. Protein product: CASSIRLAGHNEQFV.

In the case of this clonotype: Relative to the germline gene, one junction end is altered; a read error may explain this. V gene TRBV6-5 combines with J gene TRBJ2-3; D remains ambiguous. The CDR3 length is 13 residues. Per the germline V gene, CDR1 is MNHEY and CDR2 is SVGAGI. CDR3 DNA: TGTGTCGTGCGGCATCAAGTCACAAATACCCAGTATTTT. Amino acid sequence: CVVRHQVTNTQYF.

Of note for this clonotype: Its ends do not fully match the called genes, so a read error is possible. The CDR3 loop reads CVSRDPGLAVELFF. The CDR3 nucleotides read TGTGTCAGCAGGGACCCAGGGTTGGCCGTGGAGCTGTTTTTT. The gene calls are TRBV6-5 and TRBJ2-2; perhaps D is TRBD1 or TRBD2 (5 bases each). The CDR3 totals 14 residues. CDR1 MNHEY and CDR2 SVGAGI come from the germline V gene.

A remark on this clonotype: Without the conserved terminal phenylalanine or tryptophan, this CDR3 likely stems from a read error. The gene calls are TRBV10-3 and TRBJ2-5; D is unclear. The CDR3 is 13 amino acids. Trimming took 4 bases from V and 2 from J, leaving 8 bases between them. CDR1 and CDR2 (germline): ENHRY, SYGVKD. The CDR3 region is CAISVTEQETQYL. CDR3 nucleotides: TGTGCCATCAGTGTTACGGAACAAGAGACCCAGTACTTA.

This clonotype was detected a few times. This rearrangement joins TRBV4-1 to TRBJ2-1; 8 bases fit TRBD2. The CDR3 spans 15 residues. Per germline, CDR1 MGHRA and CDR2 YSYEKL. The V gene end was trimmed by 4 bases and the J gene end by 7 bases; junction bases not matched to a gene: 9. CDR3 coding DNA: TGCGCCAGCAGCCCTGCGGGGGGCAAAGCTAATGAGCAGTTCTTC. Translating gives CASSPAGGKANEQFF.

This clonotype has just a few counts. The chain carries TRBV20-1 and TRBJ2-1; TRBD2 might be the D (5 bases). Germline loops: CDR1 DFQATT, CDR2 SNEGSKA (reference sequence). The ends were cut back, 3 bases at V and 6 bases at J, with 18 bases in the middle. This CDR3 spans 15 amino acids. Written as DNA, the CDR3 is TGCAGTGCTAGCTCAACTAGTACCAGAGTCAATGAGCAGTTCTTC. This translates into CSASSTSTRVNEQFF.